Each of the 23 T cell receptor beta chains below was sequenced from the same sample in a study of blood T cell repertoires in COVID-19. Using immunoSEQ multiplex PCR, the repertoire was profiled, and TCRdb retains in-frame clones only, with some absent. Here the sample spans 250,000 or so clones, almost 90% being singletons. Sequenced input: peripheral blood. The receptors shown here come from a woman aged 60-75 years with COVID-19, enrolled during active disease.

The V call is TRBV6-5, the J call TRBJ2-1; D is possibly TRBD1 (6 bases). The CDR3 spans 14 residues. Germline V gene sequence: CDR1 MNHEY, CDR2 SVGAGI. Trimming removed 7 bases from V and 1 base from J, with 11 bases in between. This chain's CDR3 is CASTLQGSYNEQFF. The CDR3 DNA follows: TGTGCCAGCACCCTACAGGGATCCTACAATGAGCAGTTCTTC.

The gene calls are TRBV28 and TRBJ2-7; D unclear. CDR1 and CDR2 (germline): MDHEN, SYDVKM. The V end lost 6 bases, the J end lost 6 bases, and 18 bases lay between the germline ends. This CDR3 has 14 amino acids. The CDR3, as DNA: TGTGCCAGCAGACCCCAAACCTACTTGCGCGAGCAGTACTTC. Amino acid sequence: CASRPQTYLREQYF.

The chain combines TRBV12-5 with TRBJ2-2; a weak D match, TRBD2 (5 bases). The CDR3 contains 12 residues. V gave up 5 bases and J gave up 6 bases, with 7 bases separating them. Germline CDR1 is LGHNT and CDR2 is FRNRAP. CDR3: CASGHGAGELFF. The CDR3 nucleotides read TGTGCTAGTGGTCACGGGGCCGGGGAGCTGTTTTTT.

The chain joins TRBV19 to TRBJ1-1; 8 bases align to TRBD1. V shed 5 bases and J 3 bases; nucleotides not matched to a gene: 8. Germline V gene lookup returns CDR1 LNHDA and CDR2 SQIVND (reference sequence). The CDR3 extends over 15 amino acids. Here the CDR3 reads CASSDPRGLDTEAFF. CDR3 DNA sequence: TGTGCCAGTAGTGATCCCAGGGGGCTGGACACTGAAGCTTTCTTT.

The CDR3 region is CASSLSSDQPQHF. CDR3 DNA: TGTGCCAGCAGTTTATCGTCCGATCAGCCCCAGCATTTT. V and J are TRBV27 and TRBJ1-5; D is unclear. V gave up 0 bases and J gave up 5 bases, with 5 bases separating them. Germline values: CDR1 MNHEY, CDR2 SMNVEV (reference sequence). The CDR3 extends over 13 amino acids.

V is TRBV7-3 and J is TRBJ2-1, with D maybe TRBD2 (6 bases). The CDR3 is made up of 14 amino acids. Trimming removed 6 bases at V and 5 bases at J, with 14 bases between. Germline-derived CDR1 and CDR2 are SGHTA and FQGTGA. The chain's CDR3 is CASSTTGGNNEQFF. CDR3 coding DNA: TGTGCCAGCAGTACAACTGGGGGGAACAATGAGCAGTTCTTC.

This clone showed up just a few times. This chain connects TRBV4-1 to TRBJ2-3, with 12 bases matching TRBD2. The junction had 12 bases not matched to a gene; V was cut back by 4 bases and J by 1 base. Germline-derived CDR1 and CDR2 are MGHRA and YSYEKL. The length of the CDR3 is 19 residues. Written as DNA, the CDR3 is TGCGCCAGCAGCCGAGTCGTTCGGTCTAGCGGGGGGGGCACAGATACGCAGTATTTT. Amino acids: CASSRVVRSSGGGTDTQYF.

The CDR3 sequence: CASTWRAGEYNEQFF. For the CDR3, the DNA is TGCGCCAGCACCTGGCGGGCCGGGGAGTACAATGAGCAGTTCTTC. J is TRBJ2-1 and V is TRBV5-1, with a tentative D call TRBD2 (5 bases). Germline V lookup: CDR1 SGHRS, CDR2 YFSETQ. V lost 6 bases and J lost 4, with 17 bases in between. This CDR3 contains 15 residues.

The rearrangement uses TRBV30 and TRBJ1-1; D call uncertain. From germline, CDR1 is GTSNPN and CDR2 SVGIG (reference sequence). The germline V and J ends were trimmed by 0 bases and 1 base, with 6 bases remaining between them. The CDR3 is made up of 13 amino acids. The CDR3 loop reads CAWSVEGNTEAFF. The CDR3 nucleotides read TGTGCCTGGAGTGTAGAGGGGAACACTGAAGCTTTCTTT.

This chain joins TRBV3-1 (or the pseudogene TRBV3-2) and TRBJ1-1, with a tentative D call TRBD1 (6 bases). CDR3 size: 16 residues. Germline values: CDR1 LGHDT, CDR2 YNNKEL (reference sequence). Trimming shortened V by 1 base and J by 0 bases, and 12 bases separated the two germline ends. CDR3 protein: CASSQGPGALNTEAFF. The CDR3 nucleotides are TGTGCCAGCAGCCAAGGACCAGGGGCCTTGAACACTGAAGCTTTCTTT.

This sequence joins TRBV7-2 and TRBJ2-3, with TRBD2 matching 8 bases. Trimming took 4 bases from V and 5 from J; bases not matched to a gene: 14. Germline V gene lookup returns CDR1 SGHTA and CDR2 FQGNSA. The CDR3 extends over 17 amino acids. CDR3 coding DNA: TGTGCCAGCAGCTCCGCCCCAACTAGCGGCCGAGGAGATACGCAGTATTTT. Translated: CASSSAPTSGRGDTQYF.

The chain has TRBV11-3 and TRBJ2-1, with 9 bases identical to TRBD2. The CDR3 loop spans 14 amino acids. Germline trimming cut 6 bases from V and 6 bases from J; bases unmatched to any gene: 6. The germline V gene has CDR1 SGHNT and CDR2 YENEEA. CDR3 coding DNA: TGTGCCAGCAGTGGGCGGGGGGGCCTCAATGAGCAGTTCTTC. Amino acid sequence: CASSGRGGLNEQFF.

The V call is TRBV5-1, the J call TRBJ2-5, with a possible D match to TRBD1 (5 bases). Germline-derived CDR1 and CDR2 are SGHRS and YFSETQ. The V gene lost 3 bases and the J gene lost 1 base, with 13 bases spanning the gap. The CDR3 runs to 15 residues. The CDR3 region is CASSSPTDPQETQYF. Here the CDR3 DNA reads TGCGCCAGCAGCTCCCCGACAGACCCCCAAGAGACCCAGTACTTC.

This clone was detected only once. The V gene is TRBV6-5, the J gene TRBJ2-7; a weak D match, TRBD2 (6 bases). V lost 6 bases, J lost 5 bases, and 20 bases lay in between. CDR3 size: 15 residues. CDR1 and CDR2 (germline): MNHEY, SVGAGI. For the CDR3, the DNA is TGTGCCAGCAGCTACGGTATAGGAGGGGCTAACGAGCAGTACTTC. Translation: CASSYGIGGANEQYF.

V and J are TRBV19 and TRBJ1-1, with D uncertain. V was shortened by 2 bases and J by 1 base, with 14 bases between the two germline ends. CDR1 and CDR2 from the germline V gene are LNHDA and SQIVND (reference sequence). The CDR3 totals 16 residues. For the CDR3, the DNA is TGTGCCAGTAGTATATCGGGGAGGCAGTGGAACACTGAAGCTTTCTTT. It codes for CASSISGRQWNTEAFF.

V gene TRBV15 combines with J gene TRBJ2-3; the D gene is possibly TRBD2 (6 bases). Germline V CDR1 and CDR2: LNHNV, YYDKDF (reference sequence). The CDR3 runs 15 residues. The V and J ends lost 1 base and 0 bases respectively, with 8 bases between them. This CDR3 is CATSRGGVSTDTQYF. The CDR3 nucleotides read TGTGCCACCAGCAGAGGGGGGGTAAGCACAGATACGCAGTATTTT.

The V call is TRBV19, the J call TRBJ2-7; weak D call: TRBD1 (6 bases). Trimming cost V 4 bases and J 3 bases, with 10 bases left between them. Looked up from germline, CDR1 is LNHDA and CDR2 is SQIVND (reference sequence). This CDR3 contains 13 residues. CDR3 nucleotide sequence: TGTGCCAGTAGTAAGTCAGGGGTCTACGAGCAGTACTTC. Residues: CASSKSGVYEQYF. Together with reference TRBV19 and TRBJ2-7, the CDR3 gives the full variable domain: DGGITQSPKYLFRKEGQNVTLSCEQNLNHDAMYWYRQDPGQGLRLIYYSQIVNDFQKGDIAEGYSVSREKKESFPLTVTSAQKNPTAFYLCASSKSGVYEQYFGPGTRLTVT.

The V gene is TRBV6-5, the J gene TRBJ1-1; 7 bases fit TRBD1. Looked up from germline, CDR1 is MNHEY and CDR2 is SVGAGI. The CDR3 has 14 amino acids. Trimming took 6 bases from V and 1 from J; bases not matched to a gene: 5. This chain's CDR3 is CASRSGTANTEAFF. For the CDR3, the DNA is TGTGCCAGCAGATCCGGGACAGCGAACACTGAAGCTTTCTTT.

V is TRBV19 and J is TRBJ1-2, with D perhaps matching TRBD1 (5 bases). Germline CDR1 reads LNHDA; CDR2 reads SQIVND (reference sequence). The CDR3 loop spans 14 amino acids. Deletions cut 4 bases from V and 4 bases from J, with 13 bases between. The CDR3 sequence: CASSNSGGGYGYTF. In DNA form, the CDR3 reads TGTGCCAGTAGTAATTCGGGGGGTGGCTATGGCTACACCTTC.

The gene calls are TRBV7-8 and TRBJ2-1; D possibly corresponds to TRBD1 (5 bases). The CDR3 consists of 15 residues. Germline lookup yields CDR1 SGHVS and CDR2 FQNEAQ. The V end lost 2 bases, the J end lost 4 bases, and 12 bases lay between the germline ends. This chain's CDR3 is CASSLKTGSYNEQFF. CDR3 bases: TGTGCCAGCAGCTTAAAAACAGGCTCTTACAATGAGCAGTTCTTC.

This chain links TRBV3-1 (or the pseudogene TRBV3-2) with TRBJ1-5; 7 nucleotides match TRBD1. Germline V gene lookup returns CDR1 LGHDT and CDR2 YNNKEL (reference sequence). J gave up 4 bases and V 2 bases, and 2 bases lay outside the gene matches. The CDR3 totals 14 residues. CDR3 in DNA: TGTGCCAGCAGCCAACAGGGGGGAAATCAGCCCCAGCATTTT. Translated, it gives CASSQQGGNQPQHF.

This clone was seen a single time. The CDR3 loop is CASSQDQGQGAFF. For the CDR3, the DNA is TGTGCCAGCAGCCAAGATCAGGGACAGGGTGCGTTCTTC. The chain is built from TRBV3-1 (or the pseudogene TRBV3-2) and TRBJ2-1; 9 bases line up with TRBD1. CDR1 LGHDT and CDR2 YNNKEL come from the germline V gene (reference sequence). Trimming took 0 bases from V and 15 from J; bases not matched to a gene: 6. The CDR3 totals 13 residues.

This clone was observed a handful of times. The CDR3 DNA reads TGCGCCAGCAGCCAAGGTTTATTGAACACTGAAGCTTTCTTT. Translated, it gives CASSQGLLNTEAFF. V and J are TRBV4-1 and TRBJ1-1; D gene uncertain. Trimming pared 1 base from V and 0 bases from J, leaving 6 bases between. Germline loops: CDR1 MGHRA, CDR2 YSYEKL. This CDR3 is 14 amino acids long.